This is a list of T cell receptor beta chains from one sample in a study of blood T cell repertoires in COVID-19. Libraries were prepared by immunoSEQ multiplex PCR; TCRdb keeps only in-frame clonotypes and omits some of them. The data contain roughly 15,000 clones, approximately 81% of them seen just once; the ten biggest clones take up approximately 30%. Sequenced material: peripheral blood. The receptors derive from a human donor in a cohort sampled during active COVID-19. Both conserved end residues are part of each CDR3. A D gene is named only where the DNA matches it firmly. Clone size is given for some rows only: seen once, a few or many times, or a class if the clone is expanded.

d_gene,j_gene,v_gene,abundance,CDR3aa,CDR3nt
TRBD2,TRBJ2-1,TRBV3-1/TRBV3-2,NA,CASSLLAGVANEQFF,TGTGCCAGCAGCCTCCTAGCGGGAGTCGCCAATGAGCAGTTCTTC
NA,TRBJ2-6,TRBV28,NA,CASSWGSHISGANVLTF,TGTGCCAGCAGTTGGGGCAGCCACATCTCTGGGGCCAACGTCCTGACTTTC
TRBD2,TRBJ2-5,TRBV19,NA,CASSMGSGTIPSQETQYF,TGTGCCAGTAGTATGGGTAGCGGGACCATCCCGAGTCAAGAGACCCAGTACTTC
TRBD2,TRBJ2-3,TRBV7-9,NA,CASSRTGTSGRARDTQYF,TGTGCCAGCAGCAGAACCGGGACTAGCGGGAGGGCGAGAGATACGCAGTATTTT
NA,TRBJ1-5,TRBV6-4,NA,CASSDFLFLAGSNQPQHF,TGTGCCAGCAGTGACTTCCTTTTCCTGGCAGGCTCCAATCAGCCCCAGCATTTT
NA,TRBJ2-5,TRBV5-1,NA,CASSLAGGHQETQYF,TGCGCCAGCAGCTTGGCCGGCGGGCATCAAGAGACCCAGTACTTC
NA,TRBJ1-5,TRBV28,NA,CASKRRYSNQPQHF,TGTGCCAGCAAAAGGCGGTATAGCAATCAGCCCCAGCATTTT
NA,TRBJ2-5,TRBV6-1,NA,CASSEQVNRGETQYF,TGTGCCAGCAGTGAACAGGTTAATCGGGGAGAGACCCAGTACTTC
NA,TRBJ1-4,TRBV28,NA,CASSLSGELFF,TGTGCCAGCAGTTTAAGCGGGGAACTGTTTTTT
NA,TRBJ1-2,TRBV3-1/TRBV3-2,once,CASSQDPYGGGYTF,TGTGCCAGCAGCCAAGATCCTTATGGGGGGGGCTACACCTTC
TRBD1,TRBJ2-7,TRBV5-1,NA,CASSLGQGARYF,TGCGCCAGCAGCTTAGGACAGGGGGCCAGGTACTTC
NA,TRBJ2-7,TRBV19,NA,CASSTAGLGYEQYF,TGTGCCAGTAGTACGGCGGGGTTGGGATACGAGCAGTACTTC
NA,TRBJ2-7,TRBV11-2,few,CASSLTGYEQYF,TGTGCCAGCAGCTTGACAGGCTACGAGCAGTACTTC
TRBD2,TRBJ2-5,TRBV7-9,NA,CASSLAGGGETQYF,TGTGCCAGCAGCTTAGCGGGGGGAGGGGAGACCCAGTACTTC
NA,TRBJ1-6,TRBV28,NA,CASSLVDSSRSPLHF,TGTGCCAGCAGTTTAGTCGACAGTAGTCGTTCACCCCTCCACTTT
NA,TRBJ2-1,TRBV7-9,NA,CASSSRHYNEQFF,TGTGCCAGCAGCTCCCGACATTACAATGAGCAGTTCTTC
NA,TRBJ2-7,TRBV6-6,NA,CASTTRGGYEQYF,TGTGCCAGCACCACACGAGGGGGCTACGAGCAGTACTTC
NA,TRBJ2-7,TRBV28,NA,CASRLTIGWEQYF,TGTGCCAGCAGGCTGACAATAGGCTGGGAGCAGTACTTC
NA,TRBJ2-1,TRBV14,NA,CASSPRLFDEQFF,TGTGCCAGCAGCCCCCGACTATTCGATGAGCAGTTCTTC
NA,TRBJ2-3,TRBV2,NA,CASSERGNTDTQYF,TGTGCCAGCAGTGAGCGGGGAAACACAGATACGCAGTATTTT
NA,TRBJ2-5,TRBV5-6,NA,CASGPAGTQYF,TGTGCCAGCGGTCCCGCGGGGACCCAGTACTTC
TRBD2,TRBJ2-5,TRBV13,NA,CASSGRASGKETETQYF,TGTGCCAGCTCGGGCCGGGCTAGCGGAAAGGAGACGGAGACCCAGTACTTC
NA,TRBJ1-1,TRBV5-6,NA,CASSALPSGEAFF,TGTGCCAGCAGCGCGTTACCCAGCGGTGAAGCTTTCTTT
NA,TRBJ2-7,TRBV27,NA,CASSSGTPPSYEQYF,TGTGCCAGCAGTTCAGGGACACCTCCCTCCTACGAGCAGTACTTC
TRBD2,TRBJ2-1,TRBV10-1,once,CASSATSGSYNEQFF,TGCGCCAGCAGTGCGACTAGCGGGAGTTACAATGAGCAGTTCTTC
TRBD1,TRBJ2-3,TRBV9,NA,CASSLRDSSITDTQYF,TGTGCCAGCAGCCTTCGGGACAGCAGCATCACAGATACGCAGTATTTT
NA,TRBJ2-5,TRBV27,once,CASTPDSQETQYF,TGTGCCAGCACCCCGGACAGCCAAGAGACCCAGTACTTC
NA,TRBJ1-5,TRBV4-3,once,CASSQDSGEPQHF,TGCGCCAGCAGCCAAGATTCCGGGGAGCCCCAGCATTTT
NA,TRBJ1-5,TRBV9,NA,CASSVDPGLNQPQHF,TGTGCCAGCAGCGTAGATCCCGGGTTGAATCAGCCCCAGCATTTT
TRBD1,TRBJ1-1,TRBV5-1,NA,CASSQTGDTEAFF,TGCGCCAGCAGCCAGACAGGGGACACTGAAGCTTTCTTT
TRBD2,TRBJ2-3,TRBV28,NA,CASSLLGGSTDTQYF,TGTGCCAGCAGTTTATTGGGGGGGAGTACAGATACGCAGTATTTT
NA,TRBJ1-2,TRBV9,NA,CASSANPGQNFYGYTF,TGTGCCAGCAGCGCAAACCCGGGACAAAATTTCTACGGCTACACCTTC
NA,TRBJ2-3,TRBV5-1,NA,CASAQESTDTQYF,TGCGCCAGCGCACAGGAGAGCACAGATACGCAGTATTTT
NA,TRBJ2-7,TRBV13,NA,CASSLGRGEQYF,TGTGCCAGCAGCTTAGGAAGGGGGGAGCAGTACTTC
TRBD1,TRBJ1-2,TRBV12-3/TRBV12-4,NA,CASSTGAAGGYTF,TGTGCCAGCAGCACAGGGGCGGCGGGAGGCTACACCTTC
NA,TRBJ1-2,TRBV20-1,NA,CSASIGDYGYTF,TGCAGTGCTAGTATCGGAGACTATGGCTACACCTTC
NA,TRBJ1-1,TRBV7-9,NA,CASSPQPEGEAFF,TGTGCCAGCAGCCCGCAACCCGAGGGTGAAGCTTTCTTT
TRBD2,TRBJ2-7,TRBV27,large,CASSLEAGGREQYF,TGTGCCAGCAGTTTGGAAGCGGGAGGGCGAGAGCAGTACTTC
TRBD1,TRBJ2-2,TRBV24-1,NA,CATSDRQGRNTGELFF,TGTGCCACCAGTGACCGACAGGGAAGGAACACCGGGGAGCTGTTTTTT
NA,TRBJ2-1,TRBV2,NA,CASSDFGGKGYNEQFF,TGTGCCAGCAGTGACTTCGGGGGTAAGGGCTACAATGAGCAGTTCTTC
NA,TRBJ2-3,TRBV28,NA,CASSFLGEGTDTQYF,TGTGCCAGCAGTTTCCTCGGAGAAGGCACAGATACGCAGTATTTT
TRBD1,TRBJ2-7,TRBV7-8,NA,CASSSSGQAEGSYEQYF,TGTGCCAGCAGCTCGTCGGGACAGGCAGAGGGCTCCTACGAGCAGTACTTC
NA,TRBJ2-7,TRBV2,medium-sized,CASSDRGYEQYF,TGTGCCAGCAGTGACAGGGGCTACGAGCAGTACTTC
NA,TRBJ2-2,TRBV11-2,NA,CASSLVMTGELFF,TGTGCCAGCAGCTTAGTCATGACCGGGGAGCTGTTTTTT
NA,TRBJ2-7,TRBV5-4,NA,CASSLAGLVYEQYF,TGTGCCAGCAGCTTGGCGGGTTTGGTCTACGAGCAGTACTTC
TRBD1,TRBJ1-1,TRBV5-1,NA,CASSLGTTGGLDEAFF,TGCGCCAGCAGCTTGGGCACGACAGGGGGCTTGGATGAAGCTTTCTTT
NA,TRBJ1-4,TRBV9,NA,CASSVGEEGANEKLFF,TGTGCCAGCAGCGTAGGGGAGGAGGGTGCTAATGAAAAACTGTTTTTT
TRBD2,TRBJ2-5,TRBV9,NA,CASSVGAGGFQETQYF,TGTGCCAGCAGCGTAGGGGCGGGAGGTTTCCAAGAGACCCAGTACTTC
NA,TRBJ2-1,TRBV4-3,NA,CASSQDTRGNEQFF,TGCGCCAGCAGCCAAGATACCAGGGGCAATGAGCAGTTCTTC
NA,TRBJ1-3,TRBV6-6,NA,CASNPSTGTGNTIYF,TGTGCCAGCAACCCATCGACCGGGACTGGAAACACCATATATTTT
TRBD1,TRBJ2-2,TRBV6-2/TRBV6-3,medium-sized,CASSTLTGVRTTNTGELFF,TGTGCCAGCAGTACCCTGACAGGGGTTAGGACCACGAACACCGGGGAGCTGTTTTTT
TRBD1,TRBJ2-3,TRBV28,NA,CASSPRTGELRGFSTDTQYF,TGTGCCAGCAGTCCGAGGACAGGGGAACTTCGGGGCTTCAGCACAGATACGCAGTATTTT
NA,TRBJ2-1,TRBV7-8,NA,CASSLVFGGGGLFSYNEQFF,TGTGCCAGCAGCTTAGTGTTTGGAGGCGGGGGCCTTTTCTCCTACAATGAGCAGTTCTTC
NA,TRBJ1-2,TRBV10-3,NA,CAITPKEGNYGYTF,TGTGCCATCACCCCGAAGGAGGGTAACTATGGCTACACCTTC
NA,TRBJ2-7,TRBV3-1/TRBV3-2,NA,CASSPDSGRESEQYF,TGTGCCAGCAGCCCGGATTCCGGACGGGAGAGCGAGCAGTACTTC
NA,TRBJ1-3,TRBV7-2,NA,CASSLVGGNTIYF,TGTGCCAGCAGCTTGGTCGGTGGAAACACCATATATTTT
NA,TRBJ1-1,TRBV4-3,once,CASSQDLLTEAFF,TGCGCCAGCAGCCAAGATCTGTTAACTGAAGCTTTCTTT
TRBD2,TRBJ2-3,TRBV5-5,NA,CASSLEGGGTDTQYF,TGTGCCAGCAGCTTAGAGGGAGGGGGCACAGATACGCAGTATTTT
TRBD1,TRBJ2-7,TRBV10-1,NA,CASTLTDRDREQYF,TGCGCCAGCACACTCACGGACAGGGATCGCGAGCAGTACTTC